The clone carrying this T cell receptor beta chain occurred once. No antigen is known for it. The data belong to a study of cytomegalovirus exposure and HLA in healthy donors. Study outcomes and limitations: The investigators catalogued 150 to 200 TCR beta chains as cytomegalovirus-associated. In the analysis, some V segments, TRBV6-2 and TRBV6-3 included, were excluded as indistinguishable.

Trimming pared 0 bases from V and 4 bases from J, leaving 10 bases between. The CDR3 sequence is 14 residues long. Looked up from germline, CDR1 is SGHNT and CDR2 is YYREEE (reference sequence). Use of 60 Vbeta and 13 Jbeta primers characterized the PCR. Profiled with immunoSEQ multiplex PCR; TCRdb holds only in-frame clones, not every one. The data show 100,000 to 150,000 clones, with roughly 79% seen just once and about 1.5% held by the top ten. The chain employs TRBV5-4 and TRBJ1-2, with a possible D match to TRBD1 (5 bases). The sample was PBMCs. This TCR was recovered from a young woman in good health and CMV-seronegative. Written as DNA, the CDR3 is TGTGCCAGCAGCTTGGACAGGCCCTCCTATGGCTACACCTTC. Amino acid sequence: CASSLDRPSYGYTF.